In its sample, the clone carrying this T cell receptor (beta chain) was seen many times. The antigen is unknown. The data were obtained in a study of T cells in Graves' hyperthyroidism and ophthalmopathy. Overall study findings and caveats: Model-based prediction identified ophthalmopathy a median roughly 5.9 months prior to its onset. Stable hyperthyroidism and ophthalmopathy were separated using 13 V-J signatures.

Amplified TCR beta CDR3 regions came from RNA transcripts. The HTBI set primed first-round TCR CDR3 RT-PCR. TCRdb independently ran MiXCR on the multiplex PCR reads; one entry per CDR3 protein. The table includes 560,000 or so distinct CDR3 sequences, around 45% detected once. The sequenced sample was peripheral blood or thyroid tissue (not recorded which). The clonotype was recovered from a woman under 30 with Graves' hyperthyroidism.

For the CDR3, the DNA is TGTGCCAGCAGCTCCCGTCAAGAGACCCAGTACTTC. It codes for CASSSRQETQYF. The chain carries TRBV7-8 and TRBJ2-5; no reliable D call. Trimming removed 4 bases at V and 2 bases at J, with 5 bases between. This CDR3 contains 12 residues. The germline gives CDR1 SGHVS, CDR2 FQNEAQ.